This TCR beta chain is from a study of T cell clusters in autoimmune cytopenias. Broader study findings: Compared with active autoimmune hepatitis patients, healthy donors showed about 2.7-fold more exclusive TRB clusters. Primary autoimmune cytopenia patients seemingly lacked the physiological T cell clusters found in healthy donors. The cluster-lack signature was not seen for secondary cytopenia versus chronic lymphocytic leukemia. TRB repertoire shifts in secondary cytopenia and chronic lymphocytic leukemia mostly reflected lymphoma, not autoimmunity.

This CDR3 has 14 residues. TRB was amplified by touch-down multiplex PCR, primer pools A and B combined. For each CDR3 protein, TCRdb gives one entry from its re-call of the multiplex PCR reads, without DNA. The sample table includes 8,800 or so distinct CDR3 sequences. TRB was amplified from about 270 ng of peripheral blood genomic DNA per sample. In terms of frequency, this clonotype is medium-sized. The antigen is undetermined. J is TRBJ1-5 and V is TRBV12-3 or TRBV12-4; TCRdb outputs TRBD1, but without DNA this stays unchecked. This receptor was taken from a human donor with an autoimmune cytopenia or autoimmune hepatitis (not recorded which). Sample: peripheral blood. This CDR3 reads CASSWMGDAQPQHF.